This T cell receptor (beta chain) was sequenced in a study of identical twins. Study-level results: The study based its conclusions on cross-sectional statistical analysis and did not follow the same donors.

MiXCR, run by TCRdb on the 5' RACE reads, gives a single entry per CDR3 protein. The data show 690,000 or so distinct CDR3 sequences, with 8.6% seen just once and 0.98% held by the top ten. The CDR3 contains 14 residues. Germline trimming cut 6 bases from V and 3 bases from J; bases unmatched to any gene: 4. The V gene's germline CDR1 is MNHNS and CDR2 SASEGT. This clonotype was counted only a few times. Its specificity is not known. This sample also appeared in a second study, on yellow fever vaccine responses in identical twins.

This chain links TRBV6-1 with TRBJ1-5; 8 nucleotides match TRBD1. This TCR was recovered from a woman between 18 and 30 years old in good health. The sample consisted of PBMCs. The CDR3 sequence: CASRRGQDNQPQHF. CDR3 sequence (DNA): TGTGCCAGCAGACGGGGACAGGACAATCAGCCCCAGCATTTT.